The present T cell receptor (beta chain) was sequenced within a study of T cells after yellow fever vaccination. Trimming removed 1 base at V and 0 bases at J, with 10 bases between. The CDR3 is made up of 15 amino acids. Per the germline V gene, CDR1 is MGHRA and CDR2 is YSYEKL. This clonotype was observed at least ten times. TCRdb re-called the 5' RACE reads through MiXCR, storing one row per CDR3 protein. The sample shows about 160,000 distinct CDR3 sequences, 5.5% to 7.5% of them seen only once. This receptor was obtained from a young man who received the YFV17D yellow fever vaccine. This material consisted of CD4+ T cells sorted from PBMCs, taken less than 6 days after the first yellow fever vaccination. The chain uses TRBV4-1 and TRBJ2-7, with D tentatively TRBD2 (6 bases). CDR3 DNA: TGCGCCAGCAGCCAAGGACTAGTGGTCTCCTACGAGCAGTACTTC. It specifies CASSQGLVVSYEQYF.